This T cell receptor (beta chain) was identified during a study of blood T cell repertoires in COVID-19. Study-level background: Sites in the United States, Italy and Spain provided acute and convalescent COVID-19 samples.

Between the trimmed V and J ends, which lost 2 bases and 0 bases, there was a span of 7 bases. Germline V gene lookup returns CDR1 SGHKS and CDR2 YYEKEE (reference sequence). CDR3 length: 14 residues. Assay: immunoSEQ multiplex PCR; the TCRdb copy retains only in-frame clones and omits some. The sample gives some 500,000 clones, roughly 91% of which show up once; around 8% is in the top ten. Input material: peripheral blood. The TCR originated in a woman aged 50 to 60 with COVID-19, enrolled during active disease. The V gene is TRBV5-5, the J gene TRBJ2-3; D is undetermined. CDR3 sequence (DNA): TGTGCCAGCAGCTTCGTATCGAGCACAGATACGCAGTATTTT. Protein product: CASSFVSSTDTQYF.